These 6 T cell receptor beta chains share one sample of origin, sequenced in a study of CD8 T cells in ankylosing spondylitis. TCRdb reanalysed the 5' RACE reads using MiXCR and keeps one entry per CDR3 protein. The table records some 150,000 distinct CDR3 sequences, roughly 44% of them present only once. The sequencing sample was made of synovial fluid, either unsorted or a sorted T cell fraction (not recorded which). Every receptor here comes from a male donor with ankylosing spondylitis.

The V gene is TRBV7-9, the J gene TRBJ2-1; D is unclear. Trimming shortened V by 1 base and J by 0 bases, and 7 bases separated the two germline ends. The CDR3 is 15 residues long. Germline V gene lookup returns CDR1 SEHNR and CDR2 FQNEAQ (reference sequence). The CDR3 loop is CASSLVLNSYNEQFF. DNA of the CDR3: TGTGCCAGCAGCTTAGTACTAAACTCCTACAATGAGCAGTTCTTC.

The chain carries TRBV24-1 and TRBJ1-5; D ambiguous. This CDR3 is built from 13 residues. Trimming cost V 5 bases and J 3 bases, with 7 bases left between them. Looked up from germline, CDR1 is KGHDR and CDR2 is SFDVKD. CDR3 bases: TGTGCCACCAGTGCGGGGTACAATCAGCCCCAGCATTTT. Translated, it gives CATSAGYNQPQHF.

This clonotype was picked up a small number of times. This sequence joins TRBV7-6 and TRBJ2-7, with D perhaps matching TRBD1 (6 bases). The germline V gene encodes CDR1 SGHVS and CDR2 FNYEAQ. V lost 5 bases, J lost 4 bases, and 12 bases lay in between. The length of the CDR3 is 13 residues. CDR3 in amino acids: CASSINREYEQYF. DNA of the CDR3: TGTGCCAGCAGCATTAACAGGGAATACGAGCAGTACTTC.

The chain recombines TRBV6-2 or TRBV6-3 with TRBJ2-6, with D tentatively TRBD1 (6 bases). The germline V gene has CDR1 MNHEY and CDR2 SVGEGT. V was trimmed by 6 bases and J by 1 base, leaving 10 bases between them. The CDR3 consists of 15 residues. The CDR3 DNA reads TGTGCCAGCAGCCTGACAGGTTCTGGGGCCAACGTCCTGACTTTC. Translating gives CASSLTGSGANVLTF.

This clonotype was detected a few times. The chain links TRBV2 to TRBJ2-2; D gene unclear. The CDR3 consists of 15 residues. Trimming stripped 8 bases from V and 6 bases from J, with 19 bases between. Per the germline V gene, CDR1 is SNHLY and CDR2 is FYNNEI. The CDR3: CASQTDPMESGELFF. In DNA form, the CDR3 reads TGTGCCAGCCAGACGGACCCTATGGAGTCCGGGGAGCTGTTTTTT.

V is TRBV7-8 and J is TRBJ2-2, with a possible D match to TRBD1 (5 bases). The CDR3 runs 15 residues. Germline CDR1 SGHVS, CDR2 FQNEAQ. V was trimmed by 3 bases and J by 2 bases, leaving 10 bases between them. As DNA, the CDR3 is TGTGCCAGCAGCTTGGACACCCCAAACACCGGGGAGCTGTTTTTT. Encoded protein: CASSLDTPNTGELFF.